The TCR beta chain described here comes from a study of blood T cell repertoires in COVID-19. Turning to the study itself: Spain, Italy and the United States supplied samples that represented acute and convalescent COVID-19.

Only a few counts were recorded for this clone. In the authors' methods: The assay estimated nucleated cells by amplifying reference gene primers. Generated by immunoSEQ multiplex PCR, the TCRdb table keeps only in-frame clones and is missing some. From that table come the V and J calls and clone size; the DNA was used to work out D and trimming. The sample holds about 40,000 clones; about 88% are singletons and the top ten take approximately 19%. CDR3 size: 15 residues. J lost 0 bases, V lost 3 bases, and 4 bases had no gene match. From germline, CDR1 is LGHDT and CDR2 YNNKEL (reference sequence). The chain joins TRBV3-1 (or the pseudogene TRBV3-2) to TRBJ1-1; 7 bases line up with TRBD1. Sequencing used peripheral blood. This TCR was sampled from a man aged 45-65 years in a cohort sampled during active COVID-19. The CDR3 DNA reads as TGTGCCAGCAGCCATAGGGACAGCCTGAACACTGAAGCTTTCTTT. Its protein product is CASSHRDSLNTEAFF.